The 25 T cell receptor beta chains reported below all come from one sample, sequenced in a study of T-cell memory formation after mild COVID-19. TCRdb fed the 5' RACE reads into MiXCR, producing one record per CDR3 protein. The sample contains approximately 450,000 distinct CDR3 sequences, 15% to 20% of which appear only once. The sequenced sample was PBMCs or a T cell subset sorted from them (not recorded which). The source is an adult woman who had mild COVID-19 (a few samples of this study predate the infection). Cell type and time point are not known.

The chain recombines TRBV18 with TRBJ2-1; 9 bases map to TRBD2. This CDR3 is 16 amino acids long. V lost 0 bases to trimming and J lost 4 bases; unmatched junction nucleotides: 4. Germline V gene sequence: CDR1 KGHSH, CDR2 LQKENI. The CDR3 spells CASSPPPSGVYNEQFF. In DNA, the CDR3 is TGTGCCAGCTCACCACCCCCTAGCGGGGTGTACAATGAGCAGTTCTTC.

This clonotype was found a few times. The V gene is TRBV6-2 or TRBV6-3, the J gene TRBJ1-1, with D possibly being TRBD1 (6 bases). The CDR3 contains 16 residues. CDR1 and CDR2 (germline): MNHEY, SVGEGT. Trimming pared 0 bases from V and 1 base from J, leaving 12 bases between. CDR3 sequence reads: CASSYSQGHPNTEAFF. The CDR3 DNA is TGTGCCAGCAGTTACTCCCAGGGACACCCGAACACTGAAGCTTTCTTT.

J is TRBJ1-1 and V is TRBV6-5; D possibly corresponds to TRBD1 (5 bases). The CDR3 has 15 residues. V was pared by 5 bases and J by 6 bases, with 19 bases between. Germline CDR1 MNHEY, CDR2 SVGAGI. The CDR3 loop is CASSRQRAADPEAFF. CDR3 nucleotide sequence: TGTGCCAGCAGTCGACAGAGGGCGGCTGACCCTGAAGCTTTCTTT.

V gene TRBV6-2 or TRBV6-3 combines with J gene TRBJ2-5; D is possibly TRBD2 (5 bases). Per the germline V gene, CDR1 is MNHEY and CDR2 is SVGEGT. The CDR3 runs 12 residues. V gave up 4 bases and J gave up 5 bases, with 8 bases separating them. The CDR3 DNA follows: TGTGCCAGCAGTTTCACGGGGGAGACCCAGTACTTC. It translates to CASSFTGETQYF.

The chain uses TRBV7-9 and TRBJ2-5, with 8 bases fitting TRBD1. The germline V gene has CDR1 SEHNR and CDR2 FQNEAQ (reference sequence). This CDR3 spans 17 amino acids. Trimming at V came to 3 bases and at J to 2 bases, leaving 11 bases not matched to a gene. As DNA, the CDR3 is TGTGCCAGCAGCTTGGGGGAAGTCGGGACAGGACAAGAGACCCAGTACTTC. Translation: CASSLGEVGTGQETQYF. Looking up the rest from reference TRBV7-9 and TRBJ2-5 gives the full variable domain: DTGVSQNPRHKITKRGQNVTFRCDPISEHNRLYWYRQTLGQGPEFLTYFQNEAQLEKSRLLSDRFSAERPKGSFSTLEIQRTEQGDSAMYLCASSLGEVGTGQETQYFGPGTRLLVL.

J is TRBJ1-5 and V is TRBV19; D remains unclear. The V gene's germline CDR1 is LNHDA and CDR2 SQIVND (reference sequence). The CDR3 runs 16 residues. V was shortened by 6 bases and J by 6 bases, with 21 bases between the two germline ends. The CDR3 DNA follows: TGTGCCAGTAGAATGGTATGGGATCCGGACTTTCAGCCCCAGCATTTT. It is translated as CASRMVWDPDFQPQHF.

This clonotype was seen only a few times. The chain has TRBV12-3 or TRBV12-4 and TRBJ2-1; the D gene is possibly TRBD2 (6 bases). The CDR3 has 16 residues. Trimming removed 3 bases at V and 10 bases at J, with 22 bases between. CDR3 in amino acids: CASSFSGGTLGVEQFF. The CDR3 DNA sequence: TGTGCCAGCAGTTTTTCGGGCGGGACCCTTGGTGTAGAGCAGTTCTTC.

The rearrangement links TRBV18 to TRBJ2-1; 11 nucleotides agree with TRBD2. The CDR3 contains 15 residues. J was trimmed by 7 bases and V by 3 bases; bases with no gene match: 5. From germline, CDR1 is KGHSH and CDR2 LQKENI. CDR3 nucleotide sequence: TGTGCCAGCTCACCGGGAGTAGCGGGAGGGAATGAGCAGTTCTTC. Residues: CASSPGVAGGNEQFF.

This chain links TRBV11-2 with TRBJ2-5; 9 positions match TRBD1. This CDR3 region has 18 residues. Germline values: CDR1 SGHAT, CDR2 FQNNGV. Unmatched junction bases numbered 9, after V lost 0 bases and J lost 1 base. CDR3 DNA: TGTGCCAGCAGCTTAGATTTCCGGACAGGGGTCTCCCAAGAGACCCAGTACTTC. Residues: CASSLDFRTGVSQETQYF.

The chain couples TRBV7-9 to TRBJ2-1; 8 bases align to TRBD2. Per the germline V gene, CDR1 is SEHNR and CDR2 is FQNEAQ (reference sequence). The CDR3 totals 15 residues. Trimming removed 4 bases from V and 8 bases from J; junction bases left unmatched: 10. The DNA for the CDR3 is TGTGCCAGCAGCTCGGGACTAGGCCGGGGGGATGAGCAGTTCTTC. Translating it yields CASSSGLGRGDEQFF.

The CDR3: CASRRASGREVQYF. CDR3 DNA: TGTGCCAGCAGACGAGCTAGCGGGAGGGAGGTGCAGTACTTC. This rearrangement joins TRBV6-5 to TRBJ2-7; 12 bases are shared with TRBD2. The junction had 9 bases not matched to a gene; V was cut back by 6 bases and J by 9 bases. The CDR3 length is 14 residues. The germline CDR1 and CDR2 sequences are MNHEY and SVGAGI.

This sequence joins TRBV18 and TRBJ2-7; 10 positions match TRBD1. This CDR3 is 14 amino acids long. The germline CDR1 and CDR2 sequences are KGHSH and LQKENI. Unmatched junction bases numbered 4, after V lost 3 bases and J lost 5 bases. Written as DNA, the CDR3 is TGTGCCAGCTCACCTCGACAGGGGGCGGACGAGCAGTACTTC. The encoded protein is CASSPRQGADEQYF. Drawing the rest from reference TRBV18 and TRBJ2-7, the complete variable domain is NAGVMQNPRHLVRRRGQEARLRCSPMKGHSHVYWYRQLPEEGLKFMVYLQKENIIDESGMPKERFSAEFPKEGPSILRIQQVVRGDSAAYFCASSPRQGADEQYFGPGTRLTVT.

This clonotype was recorded a few times. The chain links TRBV20-1 to TRBJ2-1; maybe TRBD1 (6 bases). The V gene's germline CDR1 is DFQATT and CDR2 SNEGSKA (reference sequence). Trimming stripped 6 bases from V and 13 bases from J, with 16 bases between. CDR3 length: 11 amino acids. The CDR3 protein is CSAMGAGQQFF. CDR3 bases: TGCAGTGCCATGGGGGCAGGACAACAGTTCTTC.

This clonotype was counted only a few times. The V gene is TRBV5-4, the J gene TRBJ1-6; the D gene is possibly TRBD1 (6 bases). The V gene lost 3 bases and the J gene lost 10 bases, with 14 bases spanning the gap. This CDR3 is built from 14 residues. CDR1 and CDR2 from the germline V gene are SGHNT and YYREEE (reference sequence). The CDR3 spells CASSSQGSKSPLHF. The CDR3 DNA reads as TGTGCCAGCAGCTCACAGGGATCAAAATCACCCCTCCACTTT.

The chain joins TRBV9 to TRBJ2-6, with unresolved D. From germline, CDR1 is SGDLS and CDR2 YYNGEE. The CDR3 runs 16 residues. Trimming took 4 bases from V and 0 from J, leaving 11 bases between them. The CDR3 nucleotides are TGTGCCAGCAGCCCCGTGATCCCCTCTGGGGCCAACGTCCTGACTTTC. Its translation: CASSPVIPSGANVLTF.

The chain uses TRBV12-3 or TRBV12-4 and TRBJ1-1; 7 bases are a match to TRBD1. V shed 5 bases, J shed 0 bases, and the junction held 9 bases outside the gene matches. The CDR3 runs 16 residues. CDR3 coding DNA: TGTGCCAGCAGTCTTAGGACAGGAGTTATGAACACTGAAGCTTTCTTT. This sequence encodes CASSLRTGVMNTEAFF.

This clonotype was detected only a few times. The chain recombines TRBV20-1 with TRBJ1-1; D is ambiguous. CDR1 and CDR2 (germline): DFQATT, SNEGSKA (reference sequence). The CDR3 length is 14 residues. Trimming removed 5 bases from V and 1 base from J, with 14 bases in between. CDR3: CSASVRRRNTEAFF. DNA for the CDR3: TGCAGTGCTTCAGTGAGACGGAGGAACACTGAAGCTTTCTTT.

This clonotype was observed a handful of times. The chain carries TRBV5-1 and TRBJ2-5, with a tentative D call TRBD2 (6 bases). Germline-derived CDR1 and CDR2 are SGHRS and YFSETQ. Deletions cut 4 bases from V and 4 bases from J, with 14 bases between. This CDR3 spans 14 amino acids. CDR3 in DNA: TGCGCCAGCAGCAAGACTAGTTTGGGAGAGACCCAGTACTTC. Protein: CASSKTSLGETQYF.

Here the CDR3 reads CASSLEGALNQPQHF. The CDR3 DNA reads TGCGCCAGCAGCTTGGAGGGGGCCTTAAATCAGCCCCAGCATTTT. The V call is TRBV5-1, the J call TRBJ1-5; 7 nucleotides align to TRBD1. CDR3 size: 15 residues. V gave up 0 bases and J gave up 4 bases; unmatched junction bases: 4. The V gene's germline CDR1 is SGHRS and CDR2 YFSETQ.

This clonotype was observed a few times. The chain carries TRBV7-3 and TRBJ1-6, with 7 bases matching TRBD1. Germline trimming cut 5 bases from V and 10 bases from J; bases unmatched to any gene: 8. The CDR3 length is 14 residues. Germline CDR1 reads SGHTA; CDR2 reads FQGTGA. CDR3 nucleotides: TGTGCCAGCAGCACAGGGGTGCTAGGGTCACCCCTCCACTTT. Protein product: CASSTGVLGSPLHF.

The chain employs TRBV29-1 and TRBJ2-1; a possible D gene is TRBD2 (5 bases). The V and J ends lost 4 bases and 0 bases respectively, with 13 bases between them. The CDR3 spans 15 residues. CDR1 is SQVTM, CDR2 ANQGSEA, per germline. This chain's CDR3 is CSVVERPYSYNEQFF. The CDR3 DNA reads as TGCAGCGTTGTTGAGCGGCCATACTCCTACAATGAGCAGTTCTTC.

This clonotype occurred a few times. The chain employs TRBV30 and TRBJ2-7; D is undetermined. Germline CDR1 GTSNPN, CDR2 SVGIG (reference sequence). The CDR3 spans 13 residues. V lost 3 bases and J lost 3, with 12 bases in between. The CDR3 DNA sequence: TGTGCCTGGAGACGAGGCTTAAACTACGAGCAGTACTTC. Protein: CAWRRGLNYEQYF.

The sample holds a few counts of this clonotype. V is TRBV5-1 and J is TRBJ1-1; possible D gene TRBD1, 6 bases. The CDR3 consists of 14 residues. The V end was cut by 0 bases, the J end by 6 bases, with 12 bases between. The germline V gene has CDR1 SGHRS and CDR2 YFSETQ. Here the CDR3 DNA reads TGCGCCAGCAGCTTGGGGCAGGGGCTCGCTGAAGCTTTCTTT. This translates into CASSLGQGLAEAFF.

Only a few counts were recorded for this clonotype. J is TRBJ1-1 and V is TRBV6-5; D gene uncertain. The ends were cut back, 2 bases at V and 1 base at J, with 14 bases in the middle. The CDR3 loop spans 16 amino acids. Germline values: CDR1 MNHEY, CDR2 SVGAGI. The CDR3 nucleotides read TGTGCCAGCAGTTACGGTCCCGAGACGGGGAACACTGAAGCTTTCTTT. It yields the protein CASSYGPETGNTEAFF.

This sequence joins TRBV4-1 and TRBJ2-5; D is possibly TRBD2 (6 bases). Per the germline V gene, CDR1 is MGHRA and CDR2 is YSYEKL. CDR3 length equals 18 residues. Trimming removed 0 bases from V and 5 bases from J, with 22 bases in between. CDR3 sequence (DNA): TGCGCCAGCAGCCAAGAGGTCCCGGCGGGACTGACCCTTGAGACCCAGTACTTC. It translates to CASSQEVPAGLTLETQYF.